This is a list of T cell receptor beta chains from one sample in a study of T cells after yellow fever vaccination. A single record per CDR3 protein comes from TCRdb applying MiXCR to the 5' RACE reads. The sample comprises about 220,000 distinct CDR3 sequences, approximately 3% of which are singletons, and 2.5% to 3.5% rests with the top ten. The sample consisted of CD4+ T cells sorted from PBMCs, taken 10 days after the yellow fever booster vaccination. The receptors come from a young man who received the YFV17D yellow fever vaccine. Each CDR3 is given with its conserved first and last residue. Each record gives: J gene, clone size, D gene, V gene, CDR3 length, CDR3 DNA, CDR3 protein. D genes are given only for firm matches. Expanded clones are given a class, and other clones once, few, many or no size at all.

TRBJ2-3 | many | NA | TRBV12-3/TRBV12-4 | 13 | TGTGCCAGCACCCTTACTCGAGGGGATACGCAGTATTTT | CASTLTRGDTQYF
TRBJ2-3 | NA | NA | TRBV11-2 | 15 | TGTGCCAGCAGCCCTAGGACACGCAGCACAGATACGCAGTATTTT | CASSPRTRSTDTQYF
TRBJ2-5 | NA | NA | TRBV6-2/TRBV6-3 | 16 | TGTGCCAGCAGCCCTTGGGACAATTTGGTCGAAGAGACCCAGTACTTC | CASSPWDNLVEETQYF
TRBJ2-3 | few | TRBD2 | TRBV7-3 | 18 | TGTGCCAGCAGCTTAGTATCGATCAGCGGGGGGGCCGCAGATACGCAGTATTTT | CASSLVSISGGAADTQYF
TRBJ1-6 | NA | NA | TRBV6-5 | 16 | TGTGCCAGCAGTTACACTTTAGTAGGGGCGGTCTCACCCCTCCACTTT | CASSYTLVGAVSPLHF
TRBJ2-7 | many | NA | TRBV10-1 | 14 | TGCGCCAGCAGTGCGGGGGGCGAGACCTACGAGCAGTACTTC | CASSAGGETYEQYF
TRBJ2-3 | many | NA | TRBV11-2 | 16 | TGTGCCAGCAGCCCCCACGGCGGGGCATGGACAGATACGCAGTATTTT | CASSPHGGAWTDTQYF
TRBJ2-3 | many | NA | TRBV7-2 | 12 | TGTGCCAGCAGCTACTACACAGATACGCAGTATTTT | CASSYYTDTQYF
TRBJ2-3 | many | NA | TRBV5-5 | 16 | TGTGCCAGCAGCTTGGAGGCGCCTCCGTTACAAGATACGCAGTATTTT | CASSLEAPPLQDTQYF
TRBJ2-3 | many | NA | TRBV2 | 14 | TGTGCCAGCAAAGAGGTAGTGGCCACAGATACGCAGTATTTT | CASKEVVATDTQYF
TRBJ1-4 | few | NA | TRBV5-1 | 14 | TGCGCCAGCAGTACGGACGGAACTAATGAAAAACTGTTTTTT | CASSTDGTNEKLFF
TRBJ2-4 | many | NA | TRBV24-1 | 16 | TGTGCCACCAGTGAAGGCAGACCTGGGGCCAAAAACATTCAGTACTTC | CATSEGRPGAKNIQYF
TRBJ1-3 | many | NA | TRBV4-3 | 18 | TGCGCCAGCAGCCAAGTAGAAGGTCGTATTTATCGGGGAAACACCATATATTTT | CASSQVEGRIYRGNTIYF
TRBJ2-1 | few | NA | TRBV7-2 | 17 | TGTGCCAGCAGCCTTAGTGTGGGGGGCGTTCGGGCCAATGAGCAGTTCTTC | CASSLSVGGVRANEQFF
TRBJ2-1 | many | TRBD1 | TRBV24-1 | 14 | TGTGCCACCAGTGATTTTGGGCAGGGGGATGAGCAGTTCTTC | CATSDFGQGDEQFF
TRBJ2-1 | few | TRBD2 | TRBV20-1 | 20 | TGCAGTGCTAGTGCTACCCTGGGACTAGCGGGGGTAAGCTCCTACAATGAGCAGTTCTTC | CSASATLGLAGVSSYNEQFF
TRBJ2-1 | NA | TRBD1 | TRBV19 | 16 | TGTGCCAGTAGACCGAGGGGGACAGGGTTGTCCAATGAGCAGTTCTTC | CASRPRGTGLSNEQFF
TRBJ2-5 | few | TRBD1 | TRBV5-1 | 15 | TGCGCCAGCAGCCACACAGGGGGCCCCCAAGAGACCCAGTACTTC | CASSHTGGPQETQYF
TRBJ1-2 | many | NA | TRBV7-9 | 10 | TGTGCCAGCAGCCCAACGGGCTACACCTTC | CASSPTGYTF
TRBJ1-2 | many | NA | TRBV6-1 | 17 | TGTGCCAGCAGTGAAGCGCTTCCCGTTCGGACAGTCTATGGCTACACCTTC | CASSEALPVRTVYGYTF
TRBJ2-5 | NA | TRBD2 | TRBV5-1 | 15 | TGCGCCAGCAGCCAACTAGCGGGGGGACAAGAGACCCAGTACTTC | CASSQLAGGQETQYF
TRBJ1-1 | many | NA | TRBV5-1 | 15 | TGCGCCAGCAGCTTGGTCGCGGGGTTGGACACTGAAGCTTTCTTT | CASSLVAGLDTEAFF
TRBJ1-1 | many | NA | TRBV7-2 | 14 | TGTGCCAGCAGCTTTTGGGGAACGAACACTGAAGCTTTCTTT | CASSFWGTNTEAFF
TRBJ1-1 | NA | TRBD1 | TRBV2 | 14 | TGTGCCAGCAGTCAAGAGACAGGGGGCACTGAAGCTTTCTTT | CASSQETGGTEAFF
TRBJ2-2 | many | NA | TRBV7-2 | 13 | TGTGCCAGCAGCTTTCAGGCTACCGGGGAGCTGTTTTTT | CASSFQATGELFF
TRBJ2-2 | few | NA | TRBV7-2 | 15 | TGTGCCAGCAGCTTCTATAGCGGGAACACCGGGGAGCTGTTTTTT | CASSFYSGNTGELFF
TRBJ2-5 | NA | NA | TRBV20-1 | 13 | TGCAGTGCTCCTAGCGCTCCACAAGAGACCCAGTACTTC | CSAPSAPQETQYF
TRBJ2-3 | NA | NA | TRBV7-3 | 14 | TGTGCCAGCAGCTTGGGGACAATGACAGATACGCAGTATTTT | CASSLGTMTDTQYF
TRBJ1-2 | few | NA | TRBV9 | 15 | TGTGCCAGCAGCGCAGGAGGGGGAGAGAAGTATGGCTACACCTTC | CASSAGGGEKYGYTF
TRBJ1-2 | NA | NA | TRBV29-1 | 15 | TGCAGCGTTGGGGGCCGACCCGGAGGGGACTATGGCTACACCTTC | CSVGGRPGGDYGYTF
TRBJ1-1 | many | TRBD1 | TRBV20-1 | 14 | TGCAGTGCTATAACCGGGACAGGGGTGGCTGAAGCTTTCTTT | CSAITGTGVAEAFF
TRBJ2-2 | NA | TRBD2 | TRBV4-3 | 18 | TGCGCCAGCAGCCAAGACGAGGCGGCAGCGGGGGTAACCGGGGAGCTGTTTTTT | CASSQDEAAAGVTGELFF
TRBJ1-5 | many | TRBD1 | TRBV30 | 13 | TGTGCCTGGAGTGGACAGGGAGATAGGCCCCAGCATTTT | CAWSGQGDRPQHF
TRBJ2-3 | many | NA | TRBV12-3/TRBV12-4 | 14 | TGTGCCAGCAGTCTCCACAGGGTTCAAGATACGCAGTATTTT | CASSLHRVQDTQYF
TRBJ2-1 | NA | NA | TRBV7-6 | 15 | TGTGCCAGCAGCCTCAGACTAGGCTCCTACAATGAGCAGTTCTTC | CASSLRLGSYNEQFF
TRBJ2-2 | few | TRBD1 | TRBV6-5 | 15 | TGTGCCAGCAGTTTGACAGGGATTAACACCGGGGAGCTGTTTTTT | CASSLTGINTGELFF
TRBJ2-1 | many | NA | TRBV7-2 | 13 | TGTGCCAGCAGCTTCGAACGACAGACTGAGCAGTTCTTC | CASSFERQTEQFF
TRBJ1-6 | many | NA | TRBV20-1 | 12 | TGCAGTGCTGGGGTTCGGCCTTCACCCCTCCACTTT | CSAGVRPSPLHF
TRBJ1-2 | many | NA | TRBV20-1 | 17 | TGCAGTGCTAGGCAACCGGGACTCCGAAATTGGGGCTATGGCTACACCTTC | CSARQPGLRNWGYGYTF
TRBJ2-1 | many | NA | TRBV7-2 | 12 | TGTGCCAGCAGCCAACTAGGGTATGAGCAGTTCTTC | CASSQLGYEQFF
TRBJ1-2 | few | NA | TRBV28 | 12 | TGTGCCAGCAGTTTTCCCGAGTATGGCTACACCTTC | CASSFPEYGYTF
TRBJ2-1 | many | TRBD2 | TRBV7-9 | 15 | TGTGCCAGCAGCTTAGAGGGACTAGCCTACAATGAGCAGTTCTTC | CASSLEGLAYNEQFF